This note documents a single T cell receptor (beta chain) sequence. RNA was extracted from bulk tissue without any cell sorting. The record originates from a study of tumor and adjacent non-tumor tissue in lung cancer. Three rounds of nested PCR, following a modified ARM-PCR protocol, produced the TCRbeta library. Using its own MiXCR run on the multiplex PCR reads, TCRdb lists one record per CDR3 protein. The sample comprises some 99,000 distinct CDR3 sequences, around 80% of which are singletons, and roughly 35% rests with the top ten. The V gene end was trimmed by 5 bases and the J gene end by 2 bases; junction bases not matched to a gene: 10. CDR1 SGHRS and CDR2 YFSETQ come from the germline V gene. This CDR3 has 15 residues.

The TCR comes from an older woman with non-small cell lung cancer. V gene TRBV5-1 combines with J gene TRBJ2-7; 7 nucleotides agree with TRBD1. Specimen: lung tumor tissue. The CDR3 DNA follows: TGCGCCAGCAGTTGGGAGACAGGGAGTGCCTACGAGCAGTACTTC. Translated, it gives CASSWETGSAYEQYF.